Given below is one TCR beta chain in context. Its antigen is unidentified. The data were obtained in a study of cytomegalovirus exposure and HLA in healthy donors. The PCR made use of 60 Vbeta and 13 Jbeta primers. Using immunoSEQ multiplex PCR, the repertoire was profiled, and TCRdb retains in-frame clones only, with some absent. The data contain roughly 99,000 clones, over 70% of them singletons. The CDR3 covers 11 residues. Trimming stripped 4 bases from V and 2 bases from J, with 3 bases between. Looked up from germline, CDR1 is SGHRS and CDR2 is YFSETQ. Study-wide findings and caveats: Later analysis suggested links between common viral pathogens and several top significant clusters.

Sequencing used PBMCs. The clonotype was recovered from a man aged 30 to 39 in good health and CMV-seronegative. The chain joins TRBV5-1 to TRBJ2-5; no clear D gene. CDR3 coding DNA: TGCGCCAGCAGCGTACAAGAGACCCAGTACTTC. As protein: CASSVQETQYF.